This T cell receptor (beta chain) was obtained from a study of beta chain features in type 1 diabetes. Sort purity for all populations was recorded as exceeding 98%. This clone was seen only a few times. Reverse transcribing all isolated RNA meant expressed TCRB transcripts were sequenced. TCRdb's table, derived via immunoSEQ multiplex PCR, lists solely in-frame clones and lacks some. The sample contains under 900,000 clones, under 20% of which appear only once. The V gene's germline CDR1 is MNHNS and CDR2 SASEGT. The CDR3 consists of 13 residues. V was shortened by 3 bases and J by 0 bases, with 5 bases between the two germline ends.

Sequenced sample: naive CD4+ T cells from blood. The chain joins TRBV6-1 to TRBJ1-1; D gene ambiguous. The receptor was derived from a woman younger than 30 in good health. For the CDR3, the DNA is TGTGCCAGCAGTGAGAGAGTGAACACTGAAGCTTTCTTT. It specifies CASSERVNTEAFF.